This paragraph reports one T cell receptor (beta chain). Its antigen is not identified. The CDR3 contains 14 residues. Per germline, CDR1 SGHDT and CDR2 YYEEEE. Trimming took 4 bases from V and 9 from J, leaving 17 bases between them. The sample originates from a study of siplizumab effects on memory and regulatory T cells. Overall study findings and caveats: In siplizumab conditions, mappable alloreactive CD4+ clones averaged roughly 64% Treg-derived, against 25% to 30% in controls. Phenotypic classification as naive or memory proved unattainable for roughly 75-95% of proliferating CD4+ or CD8+ clones. Significant reduction of alloreactive sequences traceable to unstimulated CD4+ memory cells was observed with siplizumab. The diversity of naive T cells seemed greater than that of memory cells, and their alloresponse contribution seemed major.

Produced via immunoSEQ multiplex PCR; TCRdb's table is partial and in-frame only. The table includes around 100,000 clones, roughly 93% detected once. The receptor was derived from a human donor in good health. Material for sequencing was non-Treg CD4+ T cells sorted from blood. This chain connects TRBV5-6 to TRBJ1-5; no definite D call. In DNA, the CDR3 is TGTGCCAGCAGCCCCGGTTCAAAGAACGGGCCCCAGCATTTT. It translates to CASSPGSKNGPQHF.